A selection of T cell receptor beta chains follows, all from one sample in a study of beta chain features in type 1 diabetes. The data were produced by immunoSEQ multiplex PCR, yet TCRdb's version contains in-frame clones alone and is incomplete. The table shows 640,000 or so clones, with about 14% occurring only once. The sample comprised naive CD4+ T cells from blood. The receptors come from a man younger than 30 with type 1 diabetes. CDR3s include the opening cysteine and the closing phenylalanine or tryptophan. Each record gives: clone size, D gene, J gene, V gene, CDR3 DNA, CDR3 protein. A D gene is named only where the DNA matches it firmly. Clone sizes are given selectively: once, few, many, or a class where the clone is expanded.

-	-	TRBJ2-1	TRBV21-1	TGTGCCAGCAGCAAAGGGCGTCCCCAGACCTACAATGAGCAGTTCTTC	CASSKGRPQTYNEQFF
-	TRBD1	TRBJ2-2	TRBV7-9	TGTGCCAGCTCCTCTCTCTTACGGACAGGGACGTTTACCGGGGAGCTGTTTTTT	CASSSLLRTGTFTGELFF
few	-	TRBJ1-1	TRBV4-1	TGCGCCAGCAGCCAAGACGCAAGGACTTTCTTT	CASSQDARTFF
few	-	TRBJ1-5	TRBV30	TGTGCCTGGAGTGGTGGTAACAATCAGCCCCAGCATTTT	CAWSGGNNQPQHF
few	TRBD2	TRBJ2-7	TRBV18	TGTGCCAGCTCACCGCCCCACGCGGGAGGGACCTACGAGCAGTACTTC	CASSPPHAGGTYEQYF
few	-	TRBJ2-7	TRBV4-1	TGCGCCAGCAGCCAAGTCTCCAACTCCTACGAGCAGTACTTC	CASSQVSNSYEQYF
-	-	TRBJ1-5	TRBV4-2	TGTGCCAGCAGCCTTGATTATCAGCCCCAGCATTTT	CASSLDYQPQHF
few	-	TRBJ1-3	TRBV19	TGTGCCAGTAGTATGCGGGACCCCGGAAACACCATATATTTT	CASSMRDPGNTIYF
-	-	TRBJ2-6	TRBV6-5	TGTGCCAGCAGTTACTCGAGGGCAAGGGCCAACGTCCTGACTTTC	CASSYSRARANVLTF
few	-	TRBJ1-4	TRBV15	TGTGCCACCAGCAGAGATCTGGCGAATGAAAAACTGTTTTTT	CATSRDLANEKLFF
few	TRBD1	TRBJ1-1	TRBV30	TGTGCCTGGAGTGTACAGGGGCCCACTGAAGCTTTCTTT	CAWSVQGPTEAFF
-	-	TRBJ2-3	TRBV29-1	TGCAGCTTCCAGGGGGGGGCGGATACGCAGTATTTT	CSFQGGADTQYF
-	TRBD1	TRBJ1-1	TRBV11-2	TGTGCCAGCAGCTTAGGAGGGGGCGCTTACGACACTGAAGCTTTCTTT	CASSLGGGAYDTEAFF
few	TRBD2	TRBJ2-7	TRBV6-5	TGTGCCAGCAGTTACTCCCGGGGGGTACGGGAGCAGTACTTC	CASSYSRGVREQYF
-	-	TRBJ1-2	TRBV5-1	TGCGCCAGCAGCTCCCAACAGGGAGCTAACTATGGCTACACCTTC	CASSSQQGANYGYTF
few	TRBD1	TRBJ2-7	TRBV7-3	TGTGCCAGCAGCTTAGTGCGCGCAGGGGGCGCGACGATTTCCTACGAGCAGTACTTC	CASSLVRAGGATISYEQYF
-	-	TRBJ2-7	TRBV30	TGTGCCTGGAACTGGCGGGGGCCTTCCTACGAGCAGTACTTC	CAWNWRGPSYEQYF
-	-	TRBJ2-7	TRBV7-7	TGTGCTAGCAGCCAAGCCCTTTTGGGCGAGCAGTACTTC	CASSQALLGEQYF
-	TRBD2	TRBJ2-3	TRBV13	TGTGCCAGCAGCTTAAGGGAGGGAGGTACGCAGTATTTT	CASSLREGGTQYF
few	TRBD1	TRBJ2-7	TRBV5-1	TGCGCCAGCAGCCCGAGACAGGGTTCAACCTACGAGCAGTACTTC	CASSPRQGSTYEQYF
-	TRBD1	TRBJ1-6	TRBV5-1	TGCGCCAGCAGCTTGGCGGACAGGGGCTCACCCCTCCACTTT	CASSLADRGSPLHF
few	-	TRBJ2-7	TRBV4-1	TGCGCCAGCAGCCAAGGTGACGAGCAGTACTTC	CASSQGDEQYF
few	-	TRBJ2-1	TRBV4-1	TGCGCCAGCAGCCAAGAGGAAGGGGACATTTACAATGAGCAGTTCTTC	CASSQEEGDIYNEQFF
few	-	TRBJ2-5	TRBV7-2	TGTGCCAGCAGCTCCATGACTAGGTTTGGTGAGACCCAGTACTTC	CASSSMTRFGETQYF
few	-	TRBJ2-3	TRBV7-9	TGTGCCAGCAGCTTAAGAGGGACGGCAGATACGCAGTATTTT	CASSLRGTADTQYF
-	TRBD2	TRBJ2-5	TRBV5-4	TGTGCCAGCAGCCTAATATTAGCGGGGGGGCTGGAGACCCAGTACTTC	CASSLILAGGLETQYF